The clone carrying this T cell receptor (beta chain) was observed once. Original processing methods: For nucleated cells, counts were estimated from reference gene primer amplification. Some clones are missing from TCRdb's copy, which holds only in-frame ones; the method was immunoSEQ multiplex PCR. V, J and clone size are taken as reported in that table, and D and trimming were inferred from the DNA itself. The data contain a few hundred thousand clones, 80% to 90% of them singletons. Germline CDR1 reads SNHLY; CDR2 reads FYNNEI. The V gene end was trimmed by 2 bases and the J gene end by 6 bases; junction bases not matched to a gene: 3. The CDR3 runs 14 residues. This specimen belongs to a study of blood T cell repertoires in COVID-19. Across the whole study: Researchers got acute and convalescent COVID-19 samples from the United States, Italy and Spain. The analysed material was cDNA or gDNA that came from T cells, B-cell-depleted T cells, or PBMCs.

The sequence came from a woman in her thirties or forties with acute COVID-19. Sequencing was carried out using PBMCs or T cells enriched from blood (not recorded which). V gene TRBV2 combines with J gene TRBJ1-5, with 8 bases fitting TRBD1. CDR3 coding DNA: TGTGCCAGCAGTGAAAGGGACAGGACTCAGCCCCAGCATTTT. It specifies CASSERDRTQPQHF.